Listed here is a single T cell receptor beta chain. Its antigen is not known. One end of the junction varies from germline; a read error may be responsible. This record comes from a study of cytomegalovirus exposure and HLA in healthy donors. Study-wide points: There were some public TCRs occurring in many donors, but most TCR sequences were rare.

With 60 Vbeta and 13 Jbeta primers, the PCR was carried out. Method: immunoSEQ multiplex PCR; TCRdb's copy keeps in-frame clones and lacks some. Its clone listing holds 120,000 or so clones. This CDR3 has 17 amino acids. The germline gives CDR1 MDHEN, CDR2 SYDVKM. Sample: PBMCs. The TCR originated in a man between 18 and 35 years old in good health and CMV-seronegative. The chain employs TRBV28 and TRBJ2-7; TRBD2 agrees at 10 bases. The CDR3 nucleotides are TGTGCCAGCAGTTTGGAGTCTAGCGGGAGTTTATCCTGCGAGCAGTACTTC. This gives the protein CASSLESSGSLSCEQYF.